The T cell receptor beta chain described here comes from a study of blood T cell repertoires in COVID-19. Study-wide context: The origin of the acute and convalescent COVID-19 samples was the United States, Italy and Spain.

TCRdb's table, derived via immunoSEQ multiplex PCR, lists solely in-frame clones and lacks some. The sample records some 370,000 clones, more than 75% being singletons. The TCR sequence derives from a woman in her 30s with COVID-19, enrolled during active disease. Sequenced material: peripheral blood.

The chain's CDR3 is CASSRLGDTYDEQFF. In nucleotides, the CDR3 is TGTGCCAGCTCACGACTAGGGGATACTTACGATGAGCAGTTCTTC. V gene TRBV18 combines with J gene TRBJ2-1; perhaps TRBD2 as D (6 bases). The V gene's germline CDR1 is KGHSH and CDR2 LQKENI. This CDR3 is 15 amino acids long. With 4 bases removed from V and 8 bases from J, the gap between germline ends came to 18 bases. The entire variable domain, with the rest obtained from reference TRBV18 and TRBJ2-1, is as follows: NAGVMQNPRHLVRRRGQEARLRCSPMKGHSHVYWYRQLPEEGLKFMVYLQKENIIDESGMPKERFSAEFPKEGPSILRIQQVVRGDSAAYFCASSRLGDTYDEQFFGPGTRLTVL.